Presented here are 31 T cell receptor beta chains from one specimen sequenced in a study of human T cells and chemical hapten exposure. Time point denoted: healthy volunteer bleed at 2 weeks. The starting material, unfractionated whole blood, was used for total RNA extraction. From the RACE reads, TCRdb called clonotypes with MiXCR, one entry per CDR3 protein. The repertoire holds tens of thousands of distinct CDR3 sequences, with 3.5% to 4.5% as singletons. Sequenced input: whole blood. Every receptor here comes from a female donor in good health. Some clones in this sample may be carry-over from other donors' samples.

A few counts support this clonotype. The chain links TRBV5-1 to TRBJ2-3; possible D gene TRBD2, 5 bases. Trimming stripped 2 bases from V and 4 bases from J, with 11 bases between. Germline V CDR1 and CDR2: SGHRS, YFSETQ. CDR3 length: 14 amino acids. CDR3 protein: CASSLERSSDTQYF. The CDR3 DNA reads as TGCGCCAGCAGCTTAGAGCGGAGTTCAGATACGCAGTATTTT.

Notes on this clonotype: A read error may account for a junction end that differs from germline. This chain connects TRBV19 to TRBJ1-5; the D gene is possibly TRBD1 (6 bases). Germline values: CDR1 LNHDA, CDR2 SQIVND (reference sequence). The CDR3 consists of 14 residues. CDR3 nucleotide sequence: TGTGCCGGTAGTATTAGGGGGAGCCGACAGCCCCAGCATTTT. Translation gives CAGSIRGSRQPQHF.

This clonotype was found many times. J is TRBJ2-3 and V is TRBV5-6; a possible D gene is TRBD1 (6 bases). The germline V gene has CDR1 SGHDT and CDR2 YYEEEE. The CDR3 extends over 15 amino acids. The germline V and J ends were trimmed by 3 bases and 3 bases, with 14 bases remaining between them. The CDR3 spells CASSSPGELTDTQYF. CDR3 DNA: TGTGCCAGCAGCTCACCAGGGGAATTGACAGATACGCAGTATTTT.

This clonotype was counted ten times or more. The J gene is TRBJ1-1, the V gene TRBV19; possible D gene TRBD1, 6 bases. Germline CDR1 is LNHDA and CDR2 is SQIVND (reference sequence). V was cut by 5 bases and J by 5 bases, with 18 bases left in between. The CDR3 is 15 residues long. In nucleotides, the CDR3 is TGTGCCAGTAGTCCAACACGCGAAAGGGGGACTGAAGCTTTCTTT. Translation: CASSPTRERGTEAFF.

Turning to this clonotype: This could be a read error, since a much larger clone is one nucleotide away. No conserved phenylalanine or tryptophan is present at the end of the CDR3, so a read error is the likely explanation. The chain joins TRBV5-1 to TRBJ2-6; 10 bases are a match to TRBD1. V shed 4 bases and J 3 bases; nucleotides not matched to a gene: 13. Per the germline V gene, CDR1 is SGHRS and CDR2 is YFSETQ. The CDR3 consists of 19 residues. CDR3 sequence (DNA): TGCGCCAGCAGCGAGAGCGGAAAAGACAGGGGGCTTGGGGCCAACGTCCTGACTCTC. Its translation: CASSESGKDRGLGANVLTL.

The gene calls are TRBV15 and TRBJ1-4; the match to TRBD1 covers 10 bases. This CDR3 has 15 amino acids. V shed 6 bases and J 13 bases; nucleotides not matched to a gene: 14. Per germline, CDR1 LNHNV and CDR2 YYDKDF (reference sequence). The chain's CDR3 is CATRNAGQGVFSLFF. Here the CDR3 DNA reads TGTGCCACCAGAAATGCCGGACAGGGGGTCTTCTCACTGTTTTTT. The entire variable domain, with the rest obtained from reference TRBV15 and TRBJ1-4, is as follows: DAMVIQNPRYQVTQFGKPVTLSCSQTLNHNVMYWYQQKSSQAPKLLFHYYDKDFNNEADTPDNFQSRRPNTSFCFLDIRSPGLGDTAMYLCATRNAGQGVFSLFFGSGTQLSVL.

This clonotype was seen at least ten times. This chain connects TRBV2 to TRBJ1-2; TRBD1 matches at 11 bases. CDR1 and CDR2 from the germline V gene are SNHLY and FYNNEI. Trimming removed 1 base from V and 8 bases from J; junction bases left unmatched: 6. The CDR3 length is 15 residues. The CDR3 DNA reads TGTGCCAGCAGTGAAGGGACAGGGGGCGCGGAAGGCTACACCTTC. Its protein product is CASSEGTGGAEGYTF.

This clonotype was seen at least ten times. The rearrangement joins TRBV6-2 or TRBV6-3 to TRBJ2-3, with 8 bases aligning to TRBD1. The ends lost 0 bases at V and 8 bases at J; junction bases unmatched: 4. This CDR3 is 14 amino acids long. Germline V gene lookup returns CDR1 MNHEY and CDR2 SVGEGT. In nucleotides, the CDR3 is TGTGCCAGCAGTTACTCCGTGACAGGGGCTACGCAGTATTTT. This translates into CASSYSVTGATQYF.

With respect to this clonotype: Given a much more abundant clone one base away, this may be a read error. This chain joins TRBV9 and TRBJ1-1; unclear D gene. The CDR3 length is 21 residues. Trimming removed 2 bases from V and 3 bases from J, with 32 bases in between. Germline CDR1 reads SGDLS; CDR2 reads YYNGEE. CDR3 in amino acids: CASSVSSVLAEPSEMDTEAFF. The CDR3 coding sequence is TGTGCCAGCAGCGTCAGTAGTGTGTTGGCCGAACCCTCCGAGATGGACACTGAAGCTTTCTTT.

This clonotype was observed at least ten times. The chain employs TRBV10-3 and TRBJ2-3, with D possibly TRBD2 on 5 matching bases. CDR3 length: 15 residues. V gave up 3 bases and J gave up 3 bases, with 13 bases separating them. The germline gives CDR1 ENHRY, CDR2 SYGVKD. The CDR3 loop reads CAISEHGESTDTQYF. The CDR3 nucleotides read TGTGCCATCAGTGAACACGGGGAATCGACAGATACGCAGTATTTT.

This clonotype was detected ten times or more. The chain is built from TRBV7-9 and TRBJ2-3; TRBD2 agrees at 10 bases. Germline values: CDR1 SEHNR, CDR2 FQNEAQ (reference sequence). The V segment lost 0 bases and the J segment 0 bases; nucleotides outside the gene matches: 3. The CDR3 length is 17 residues. The DNA for the CDR3 is TGTGCCAGCAGCTTAGCGCAGACTAGCGGGAGCACAGATACGCAGTATTTT. Protein sequence: CASSLAQTSGSTDTQYF.

At least ten counts were recorded for this clonotype. The J gene is TRBJ1-3, the V gene TRBV7-8; 11 nucleotides agree with TRBD1. The CDR3 is 15 residues long. The J segment lost 13 bases and the V segment lost 1 base, leaving 9 bases of the junction unmatched. CDR1 and CDR2 (germline): SGHVS, FQNEAQ. The CDR3 loop is CASSLVDRGLRKIYF. CDR3 sequence (DNA): TGTGCCAGCAGCTTAGTGGACAGGGGGCTAAGAAAAATATATTTT.

The sample holds many counts of this clonotype. This chain joins TRBV18 and TRBJ2-2; 11 nucleotides match TRBD2. The trim removed 3 bases at V and 0 bases at J, leaving 3 bases unmatched. Germline lookup yields CDR1 KGHSH and CDR2 LQKENI. The CDR3 length is 17 residues. CDR3 DNA: TGTGCCAGCTCACCCCTAGCGGGGGGCACGAACACCGGGGAGCTGTTTTTT. This codes for CASSPLAGGTNTGELFF.

This clonotype was recorded at least ten times. The rearrangement links TRBV20-1 to TRBJ1-2; D gene ambiguous. There are 16 residues in the CDR3. Trimming cost V 0 bases and J 4 bases, with 18 bases left between them. The V gene's germline CDR1 is DFQATT and CDR2 SNEGSKA (reference sequence). CDR3 sequence: CSARDVGQTHLYGYTF. The DNA of the CDR3 is TGCAGTGCTAGAGATGTAGGGCAGACTCACCTCTATGGCTACACCTTC.

This clonotype was seen ten or more times. V gene TRBV11-2 combines with J gene TRBJ1-5; no definite D call. Germline CDR1 reads SGHAT; CDR2 reads FQNNGV. This CDR3 has 14 amino acids. The V end lost 0 bases, the J end lost 2 bases, and 5 bases lay between the germline ends. This chain's CDR3 is CASSLDLGNQPQHF. The CDR3 DNA reads TGTGCCAGCAGCTTAGATCTTGGCAATCAGCCCCAGCATTTT. The full variable domain, in which reference TRBV11-2 and TRBJ1-5 provide the parts outside the CDR3, is EAGVAQSPRYKIIEKRQSVAFWCNPISGHATLYWYQQILGQGPKLLIQFQNNGVVDDSQLPKDRFSAERLKGVDSTLKIQPAKLEDSAVYLCASSLDLGNQPQHFGDGTRLSIL.

This clonotype was seen repeatedly, ten times or more. The V and J genes are TRBV4-3 and TRBJ2-3, with 9 bases identical to TRBD2. Germline V gives CDR1 LGHNA, CDR2 YSLEER. V trimming: 0 bases; J trimming: 4 bases; junction bases outside the gene matches: 5. The CDR3 contains 16 residues. The CDR3 DNA is TGCGCCAGCAGCCAAGATTGGAGCGGGGGGCCAGATACGCAGTATTTT. Protein product: CASSQDWSGGPDTQYF.

The rearrangement joins TRBV4-2 to TRBJ1-6; a weak D match, TRBD1 (5 bases). Trimming took 0 bases from V and 0 from J, leaving 12 bases between them. CDR1 and CDR2 from the germline V gene are LGHNA and YNFKEQ. This CDR3 contains 18 residues. CDR3 amino acids: CASSQDFGANSYNSPLHF. The CDR3 DNA reads TGTGCCAGCAGCCAAGATTTTGGGGCGAACTCCTATAATTCACCCCTCCACTTT.

This clonotype was recorded at least ten times. The chain couples TRBV18 to TRBJ2-7; TRBD2 matches 9 bases. Germline values: CDR1 KGHSH, CDR2 LQKENI. This CDR3 has 15 residues. V dropped 1 base and J dropped 2; count of bases not matched to a gene: 3. Here the CDR3 reads CASSPLRGGTYEQYF. CDR3 coding DNA: TGTGCCAGCTCACCACTGCGGGGGGGAACCTACGAGCAGTACTTC.

This clonotype was observed many times. This chain connects TRBV20-1 to TRBJ1-5; 8 nucleotides agree with TRBD1. CDR1 is DFQATT, CDR2 SNEGSKA, per germline (reference sequence). The CDR3 spans 14 residues. Unmatched junction bases numbered 14, after V lost 5 bases and J lost 11 bases. The DNA for the CDR3 is TGCAGTGCTGAAACACAGGGGGGGCCTTGGGCCCAGCATTTT. Amino acid sequence: CSAETQGGPWAQHF.

This clonotype was recorded at least ten times. The chain has TRBV29-1 and TRBJ2-3; TRBD1 might be the D (5 bases). This CDR3 comprises 13 residues. V was clipped by 6 bases and J by 1 base, with 11 bases between them. Germline V CDR1 and CDR2: SQVTM, ANQGSEA. CDR3 nucleotides: TGCAGCGTGGACGAAGGGGGCACAGATACGCAGTATTTT. Encoded protein: CSVDEGGTDTQYF.

The chain is built from TRBV30 and TRBJ2-2, with D hard to call. Germline CDR1 GTSNPN, CDR2 SVGIG (reference sequence). V dropped 7 bases and J dropped 1 base, with 4 bases sitting between them. The CDR3 is 11 amino acids. The CDR3 is CAFGNTGELFF. The CDR3 nucleotides are TGTGCCTTCGGGAACACCGGGGAGCTGTTTTTT.

This clonotype showed up many times. The CDR3 bases are TGTGCCAGCAGTAACGGGGGCGAGCAGTTCTTC. This gives the protein CASSNGGEQFF. The V gene is TRBV6-5, the J gene TRBJ2-1; D possibly uses TRBD1 or TRBD2 (6 bases each). The CDR3 runs 11 residues. V was pared by 5 bases and J by 10 bases, with 9 bases between. Germline V gene lookup returns CDR1 MNHEY and CDR2 SVGAGI.

This clonotype was seen repeatedly, ten times or more. The V gene is TRBV18, the J gene TRBJ2-3, with TRBD1 identical over 7 bases. Trimming took 4 bases from V and 4 from J; bases not matched to a gene: 2. The CDR3 covers 13 residues. The V gene's germline CDR1 is KGHSH and CDR2 LQKENI. This chain's CDR3 is CASSLTGADTQYF. The CDR3 nucleotides read TGTGCCAGCTCACTTACAGGGGCAGATACGCAGTATTTT.

Many counts were recorded for this clonotype. The chain recombines TRBV13 with TRBJ1-4; possibly TRBD1 for D (6 bases). The ends were cut back, 5 bases at V and 8 bases at J, with 15 bases in the middle. The CDR3 has 14 residues. Germline V gene sequence: CDR1 PRHDT, CDR2 FYEKMQ (reference sequence). CDR3 sequence reads: CASSVRQVNEKLFF. In DNA form, the CDR3 reads TGTGCCAGCAGCGTAAGACAGGTTAACGAAAAACTGTTTTTT.

This clonotype appeared many times. The chain is built from TRBV4-3 and TRBJ2-5; no clear D gene. Germline assignment: CDR1 LGHNA and CDR2 YSLEER. This CDR3 contains 16 residues. Trimming cost V 0 bases and J 5 bases, with 16 bases left between them. This CDR3 is CASSQDWAGFDETQYF. As DNA, the CDR3 is TGCGCCAGCAGCCAAGATTGGGCAGGTTTTGATGAGACCCAGTACTTC.

In this sample, this clonotype turned up many times. The V and J genes are TRBV6-2 or TRBV6-3 and TRBJ1-1; perhaps TRBD1 as D (5 bases). Trimming pared 1 base from V and 4 bases from J, leaving 13 bases between. The CDR3 has 15 amino acids. Germline V gene lookup returns CDR1 MNHEY and CDR2 SVGEGT. The CDR3 region is CASSYFDSYTTEAFF. DNA for the CDR3: TGTGCCAGCAGTTACTTCGACAGCTATACCACTGAAGCTTTCTTT.

In this sample, this clonotype turned up many times. The chain links TRBV7-9 to TRBJ1-1; the D is unclear. The CDR3 spans 14 residues. In germline, CDR1 is SEHNR, CDR2 FQNEAQ (reference sequence). V shed 0 bases and J shed 4 bases, with 9 bases lying between them. Written as DNA, the CDR3 is TGTGCCAGCAGCTTAGCGCCCCCGGGCACTGAAGCTTTCTTT. It codes for CASSLAPPGTEAFF.

This clonotype showed up many times. This sequence joins TRBV5-1 and TRBJ1-1; 10 bases agree with TRBD1. Unmatched junction bases numbered 10, after V lost 4 bases and J lost 10 bases. The CDR3 runs to 14 residues. CDR1 is SGHRS and CDR2 is YFSETQ in the germline V gene. The CDR3 loop reads CASSLLTGQGRAFF. In DNA form, the CDR3 reads TGCGCCAGCAGCCTTCTTACGGGACAGGGGAGAGCTTTCTTT.

The table lists this clonotype with many counts. This chain links TRBV20-1 with TRBJ2-1; tentative D call: TRBD2 (5 bases). The CDR3 runs to 11 residues. The ends were cut back, 6 bases at V and 3 bases at J, with 6 bases in the middle. Per the germline V gene, CDR1 is DFQATT and CDR2 is SNEGSKA (reference sequence). The CDR3 loop is CSARDYNEQFF. DNA for the CDR3: TGCAGTGCCCGGGACTACAATGAGCAGTTCTTC.

Ten or more counts support this clonotype. This chain uses TRBV7-9 with TRBJ1-1, with D perhaps TRBD1 (5 bases). The V and J ends lost 6 bases and 4 bases respectively, with 15 bases between them. Germline CDR1 reads SEHNR; CDR2 reads FQNEAQ (reference sequence). The length of the CDR3 is 14 residues. CDR3 residues: CASRPGGARTEAFF. As DNA, the CDR3 is TGTGCCAGCAGACCGGGAGGGGCGCGCACTGAAGCTTTCTTT.

This clonotype was detected ten times or more. The chain uses TRBV12-5 and TRBJ1-1; D perhaps matches TRBD1 (5 bases). V was cut by 2 bases and J by 4 bases, with 17 bases left in between. The CDR3 extends over 16 amino acids. The germline gives CDR1 LGHNT, CDR2 FRNRAP. The DNA of the CDR3 is TGTGCTAGTGGTTTGCCCCCTCGGGGGGGAGTCACTGAAGCTTTCTTT. This codes for CASGLPPRGGVTEAFF.